One T cell receptor beta chain is described in this entry. Antigen unknown. Among the patients, none had received any treatment before thyroid surgery. The sample originates from a study of metastatic and nonmetastatic thyroid tumors. Findings and limits, study-wide: It was reported that TCR beta diversity was significantly higher in malignant thyroid tumors than benign nodules, in blood and tumor.

Authors' analysis steps: Variation in CDR3 across clinicopathological groups served as the basis for constructing a distant-metastasis classifier in papillary thyroid cancer. TCRdb re-analyzed the PCR reads using MiXCR. These V and J calls originate from TCRdb's pipeline instead of the authors' own analysis. The sample contains roughly 18,000 clones, approximately 24% of which appear only once. CDR1 is SNHLY and CDR2 is FYNNEI in the germline V gene. The CDR3 runs 14 residues. Trimming removed 3 bases from V and 10 bases from J, with 16 bases in between. The TCR comes from a female donor with papillary thyroid cancer or a benign thyroid nodule (not recorded which). Some clones in this sample may be carry-over from other donors' samples. The sample comprised tumor tissue. The J gene is TRBJ1-5, the V gene TRBV2; D unresolved. CDR3 residues: CASSDRQTLGPQHF. The CDR3 DNA follows: TGTGCCAGCAGTGACCGTCAGACCCTTGGCCCCCAGCATTTT.